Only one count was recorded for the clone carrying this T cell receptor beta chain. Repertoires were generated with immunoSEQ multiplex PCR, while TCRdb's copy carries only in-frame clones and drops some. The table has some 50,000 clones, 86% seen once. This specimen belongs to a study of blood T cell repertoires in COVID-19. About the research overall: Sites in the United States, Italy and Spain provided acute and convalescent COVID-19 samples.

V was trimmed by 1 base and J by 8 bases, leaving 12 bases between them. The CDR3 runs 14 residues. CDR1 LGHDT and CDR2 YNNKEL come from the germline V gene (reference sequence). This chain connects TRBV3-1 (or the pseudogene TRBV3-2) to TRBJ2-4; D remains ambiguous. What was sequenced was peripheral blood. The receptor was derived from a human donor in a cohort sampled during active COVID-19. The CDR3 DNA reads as TGTGCCAGCAGCCAAGCTTTTATATTAGACATTCAGTACTTC. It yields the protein CASSQAFILDIQYF.